The 30 T cell receptor beta chains in this list originate from one sample, sequenced in a study of blood T cell repertoires in COVID-19. The protocol was immunoSEQ multiplex PCR, while the TCRdb copy is restricted to in-frame clones and leaves out a portion. The sample lists about 61,000 clones, 88% occurring once. Sequencing input: peripheral blood. The source of these receptors is a woman in her forties or fifties with active or convalescent COVID-19.

The chain links TRBV3-1 (or the pseudogene TRBV3-2) to TRBJ2-1; no reliable D call. V was cut by 2 bases and J by 7 bases, with 9 bases left in between. CDR1 is LGHDT and CDR2 is YNNKEL in the germline V gene (reference sequence). The CDR3 sequence is 13 residues long. The CDR3 protein is CASSQIGWNEQFF. CDR3 bases: TGTGCCAGCAGCCAAATTGGCTGGAATGAGCAGTTCTTC.

The rearrangement joins TRBV27 to TRBJ1-4; tentative D call: TRBD1 (6 bases). Germline CDR1 reads MNHEY; CDR2 reads SMNVEV (reference sequence). The CDR3 runs to 13 residues. The ends were cut back, 6 bases at V and 3 bases at J, with 8 bases in the middle. CDR3 DNA sequence: TGTGCCAGCAGACAGGGAGCTAATGAAAAACTGTTTTTT. As protein: CASRQGANEKLFF.

This rearrangement joins TRBV28 to TRBJ1-6; D is undetermined. The CDR3 is made up of 12 amino acids. The V gene's germline CDR1 is MDHEN and CDR2 SYDVKM. Trimming pared 7 bases from V and 5 bases from J, leaving 6 bases between. CDR3 nucleotide sequence: TGTGCCAGCATGCCTAATAATTCACCCCTCCACTTT. Residues: CASMPNNSPLHF.

This chain joins TRBV7-8 and TRBJ2-2; D not resolved. The CDR3 spans 12 residues. Germline CDR1 reads SGHVS; CDR2 reads FQNEAQ. V lost 5 bases, J lost 7 bases, and 8 bases lay in between. The CDR3 DNA is TGTGCCAGCAGCCTTTTCGGCGGGGAGCTGTTTTTT. The encoded protein is CASSLFGGELFF. The full variable domain, with the rest looked up from reference TRBV7-8 and TRBJ2-2, is GAGVSQSPRYKVAKRGQDVALRCDPISGHVSLFWYQQALGQGPEFLTYFQNEAQLDKSGLPSDRFFAERPEGSVSTLKIQRTQQEDSAVYLCASSLFGGELFFGEGSRLTVL.

The chain joins TRBV19 to TRBJ2-3; D is uncertain. The length of the CDR3 is 15 residues. V was trimmed by 3 bases and J by 1 base, leaving 11 bases between them. Germline-derived CDR1 and CDR2 are LNHDA and SQIVND (reference sequence). This CDR3 is CASSIELGGTDTQYF. The CDR3 DNA follows: TGTGCCAGTAGTATTGAGTTAGGAGGCACAGATACGCAGTATTTT.

The chain uses TRBV12-3 or TRBV12-4 and TRBJ2-1; D gene ambiguous. Trimming took off 5 bases at V and 5 bases at J, with 4 bases between the two ends. The CDR3 sequence is 11 residues long. CDR3 region: CASSRDNEQFF. The CDR3 DNA follows: TGTGCCAGCAGTCGGGACAATGAGCAGTTCTTC.

This chain links TRBV2 with TRBJ2-2; no firm D call. With 6 bases removed from V and 7 bases from J, the gap between germline ends came to 15 bases. Germline loops: CDR1 SNHLY, CDR2 FYNNEI. This CDR3 is built from 14 residues. The CDR3 loop is CASSVTRQSGELFF. In DNA form, the CDR3 reads TGTGCCAGCAGCGTAACCAGGCAGAGCGGGGAGCTGTTTTTT.

The rearrangement uses TRBV7-9 and TRBJ2-7; D is perhaps TRBD2 (5 bases). The V end lost 5 bases, the J end lost 3 bases, and 8 bases lay between the germline ends. The CDR3 is made up of 12 amino acids. In germline, CDR1 is SEHNR, CDR2 FQNEAQ (reference sequence). The CDR3 region is CASSDYHYEQYF. The DNA for the CDR3 is TGTGCCAGCAGCGACTACCACTACGAGCAGTACTTC. The full variable domain, its missing parts supplied by reference TRBV7-9 and TRBJ2-7, is DTGVSQNPRHKITKRGQNVTFRCDPISEHNRLYWYRQTLGQGPEFLTYFQNEAQLEKSRLLSDRFSAERPKGSFSTLEIQRTEQGDSAMYLCASSDYHYEQYFGPGTRLTVT.

This sequence joins TRBV3-1 (or the pseudogene TRBV3-2) and TRBJ1-6, with a tentative D call TRBD1 (6 bases). Germline CDR1 is LGHDT and CDR2 is YNNKEL (reference sequence). Trimming removed 4 bases from V and 0 bases from J, with 16 bases in between. The CDR3 loop spans 18 amino acids. In DNA, the CDR3 is TGTGCCAGCAGCCTAGGGACAATGCAGGGCTCCTATAATTCACCCCTCCACTTT. As protein: CASSLGTMQGSYNSPLHF.

The chain has TRBV6-1 and TRBJ1-2; 9 positions match TRBD1. After removal of 2 bases from V and 4 bases from J, the junction contained 5 bases not matched to a gene. Germline lookup yields CDR1 MNHNS and CDR2 SASEGT. The CDR3 loop spans 15 amino acids. The CDR3 DNA follows: TGTGCCAGCAGTGAATGGGACAGGGCGAGCTATGGCTACACCTTC. Its translation: CASSEWDRASYGYTF.

V gene TRBV7-6 combines with J gene TRBJ2-7; 8 bases align to TRBD2. The CDR3 contains 16 residues. The J segment lost 4 bases and the V segment lost 0 bases, leaving 8 bases of the junction unmatched. Germline V lookup: CDR1 SGHVS, CDR2 FNYEAQ. As DNA, the CDR3 is TGTGCCAGCAGCTTAGCGCAAGCGGGAGTTGCTTACGAGCAGTACTTC. It yields the protein CASSLAQAGVAYEQYF.

Only one count was recorded for this clone. The chain combines TRBV19 with TRBJ2-1; D ambiguous. V lost 1 base and J 4 bases, leaving 8 bases between the germline ends. CDR1 and CDR2 from the germline V gene are LNHDA and SQIVND (reference sequence). The CDR3 is made up of 14 amino acids. The CDR3 DNA follows: TGTGCCAGTAGTATAGGTGCGACTTACAATGAGCAGTTCTTC. Translated: CASSIGATYNEQFF.

V and J are TRBV2 and TRBJ2-1; D is ambiguous. CDR3 length: 11 amino acids. In germline, CDR1 is SNHLY, CDR2 FYNNEI. Trimming removed 5 bases from V and 12 bases from J, with 11 bases in between. CDR3 amino acids: CASSSPDLQFF. The DNA for the CDR3 is TGTGCCAGCAGTTCGCCAGACTTGCAGTTCTTC.

The genes are TRBV2 and TRBJ1-6, with TRBD1 matching 7 bases. The length of the CDR3 is 15 residues. Germline loops: CDR1 SNHLY, CDR2 FYNNEI. V lost 1 base to trimming and J lost 10 bases; unmatched junction nucleotides: 7. CDR3 amino acids: CASSEGWRGLSPLHF. CDR3 coding DNA: TGTGCCAGCAGTGAAGGTTGGAGGGGGCTCTCACCCCTCCACTTT.

J is TRBJ1-2 and V is TRBV5-4, with TRBD1 as a possible D gene (6 bases). The CDR3 has 15 residues. With 5 bases removed from V and 6 bases from J, the gap between germline ends came to 20 bases. Germline CDR1 is SGHNT and CDR2 is YYREEE (reference sequence). The CDR3 is CASSDIQGNVNGYTF. Here the CDR3 DNA reads TGTGCCAGCAGTGATATACAGGGAAATGTTAATGGCTACACCTTC.

V and J are TRBV9 and TRBJ2-1, with D possibly matching TRBD1 (6 bases). Trimming left V 0 bases short and J 0 bases short, with 19 bases between. Germline-derived CDR1 and CDR2 are SGDLS and YYNGEE. The CDR3 covers 19 residues. CDR3: CASSVGLGARGNSYNEQFF. Written as DNA, the CDR3 is TGTGCCAGCAGCGTAGGTTTGGGGGCGAGGGGGAACTCCTACAATGAGCAGTTCTTC.

V is TRBV3-1 (or the pseudogene TRBV3-2) and J is TRBJ2-7; TRBD2 aligns across 8 bases. Germline CDR1 LGHDT, CDR2 YNNKEL (reference sequence). Losses at the gene ends were 1 base for V and 3 bases for J; bases not matched to a gene: 5. The CDR3 is 15 amino acids. The CDR3 DNA follows: TGTGCCAGCAGCCAAGGGGTGGCGGGAGGCTACGAGCAGTACTTC. As protein: CASSQGVAGGYEQYF.

V is TRBV29-1 and J is TRBJ1-2, with D perhaps TRBD1 (6 bases). The CDR3 runs to 13 residues. Germline lookup yields CDR1 SQVTM and CDR2 ANQGSEA. V was clipped by 4 bases and J by 6 bases, with 15 bases between them. For the CDR3, the DNA is TGCAGCGTTGCGCTACAGGGTGTAAATGGCTACACCTTC. Its translation is CSVALQGVNGYTF.

This rearrangement joins TRBV9 to TRBJ1-5; maybe TRBD1 (5 bases). This CDR3 has 15 residues. Trimming left V 4 bases short and J 6 bases short, with 17 bases between. Germline V gives CDR1 SGDLS, CDR2 YYNGEE. CDR3 sequence: CASSLQPGGLQPQHF. Written as DNA, the CDR3 is TGTGCCAGCAGCCTCCAGCCCGGGGGTCTTCAGCCCCAGCATTTT.

About this clone itself: The sample has other DNA sequences that encode this CDR3 too. This CDR3 is CASSLDRGQPQHF. In DNA form, the CDR3 reads TGTGCCAGCAGCTTAGATCGGGGTCAGCCCCAGCATTTT. The V gene is TRBV11-2, the J gene TRBJ1-5; the D is unclear. Germline assignment: CDR1 SGHAT and CDR2 FQNNGV. Trimming stripped 0 bases from V and 6 bases from J, with 6 bases between. The CDR3 covers 13 residues.

This rearrangement joins TRBV5-1 to TRBJ1-2; unclear D gene. The CDR3 consists of 15 residues. The V gene lost 2 bases and the J gene lost 6 bases, with 17 bases spanning the gap. Germline CDR1 and CDR2: SGHRS and YFSETQ. In DNA form, the CDR3 reads TGCGCCAGCAGCTTAGATCGGGGTAACGTGGATGGCTACACCTTC. This encodes CASSLDRGNVDGYTF.

The genes are TRBV18 and TRBJ1-4; 7 bases agree with TRBD1. The CDR3 consists of 15 residues. Germline loops: CDR1 KGHSH, CDR2 LQKENI. The ends lost 3 bases at V and 6 bases at J; junction bases unmatched: 7. CDR3 DNA: TGTGCCAGCTCACCGACAGGGTTTGAGTATGAAAAACTGTTTTTT. Translation: CASSPTGFEYEKLFF.

The chain links TRBV9 to TRBJ1-6, with D tentatively TRBD1 (6 bases). Per germline, CDR1 SGDLS and CDR2 YYNGEE. The CDR3 contains 15 residues. Trimming took off 2 bases at V and 7 bases at J, with 13 bases between the two ends. The chain's CDR3 is CASSVSGQGNSPLHF. CDR3 nucleotides: TGTGCCAGCAGCGTTAGCGGGCAGGGGAATTCACCCCTCCACTTT.

The CDR3 DNA reads as TGTGCCAGCAGCCAAGCCCCCCCAGGGTTCTACAATGAGCAGTTCTTC. Amino acids: CASSQAPPGFYNEQFF. The J gene is TRBJ2-1, the V gene TRBV3-1 (or the pseudogene TRBV3-2); TRBD1 might be the D (5 bases). This CDR3 has 16 residues. V gave up 1 base and J gave up 3 bases, with 13 bases separating them. Germline values: CDR1 LGHDT, CDR2 YNNKEL (reference sequence).

This sequence joins TRBV9 and TRBJ2-3; D ambiguous. The CDR3 is made up of 12 amino acids. Per the germline V gene, CDR1 is SGDLS and CDR2 is YYNGEE. Trimming removed 3 bases at V and 2 bases at J, with 4 bases between. Written as DNA, the CDR3 is TGTGCCAGCAGCGCCAACACAGATACGCAGTATTTT. Amino acids: CASSANTDTQYF.

CDR3 region: CASSDPGVGNQPQHF. DNA of the CDR3: TGTGCCAGCAGTGACCCAGGGGTTGGCAATCAGCCCCAGCATTTT. The chain employs TRBV6-6 and TRBJ1-5; a weak D match, TRBD1 (6 bases). V shed 5 bases and J shed 2 bases, with 13 bases lying between them. There are 15 residues in the CDR3. Germline V CDR1 and CDR2: MNHNY, SVGAGI (reference sequence).

This chain links TRBV5-1 with TRBJ1-1; 10 bases match TRBD1. The germline V gene has CDR1 SGHRS and CDR2 YFSETQ. V lost 0 bases, J lost 3 bases, and 5 bases stayed unmatched. This CDR3 is built from 16 residues. In DNA form, the CDR3 reads TGCGCCAGCAGCTTGGGACAGGGGGCACCGGACACTGAAGCTTTCTTT. As protein: CASSLGQGAPDTEAFF.

The chain has TRBV6-6 and TRBJ1-2, with 11 bases lining up with TRBD1. With 0 bases clipped from V and 8 bases from J, the junction kept 2 bases outside the gene matches. This CDR3 has 14 residues. From germline, CDR1 is MNHNY and CDR2 SVGAGI (reference sequence). The CDR3 DNA follows: TGTGCCAGCAGTTACTCAGGGACAGGGGGAGGCTACACCTTC. This gives the protein CASSYSGTGGGYTF.

This clone was observed a few times. The CDR3 is CAITKGQVGSRAEAFF. The CDR3 nucleotides are TGTGCCATCACCAAGGGACAGGTCGGCTCAAGGGCTGAAGCTTTCTTT. The chain couples TRBV2 to TRBJ1-1; 8 bases fit TRBD1. The V gene end was trimmed by 10 bases and the J gene end by 6 bases; junction bases not matched to a gene: 19. The CDR3 is made up of 16 amino acids. Germline loops: CDR1 SNHLY, CDR2 FYNNEI.

This clone was detected a few times. The chain links TRBV20-1 to TRBJ1-2; D call uncertain. Germline lookup yields CDR1 DFQATT and CDR2 SNEGSKA (reference sequence). This CDR3 has 11 residues. V lost 7 bases, J lost 5 bases, and 11 bases lay in between. CDR3 DNA sequence: TGCAGTGTCCCGGAGACGTATGGCTACACCTTC. It translates to CSVPETYGYTF.